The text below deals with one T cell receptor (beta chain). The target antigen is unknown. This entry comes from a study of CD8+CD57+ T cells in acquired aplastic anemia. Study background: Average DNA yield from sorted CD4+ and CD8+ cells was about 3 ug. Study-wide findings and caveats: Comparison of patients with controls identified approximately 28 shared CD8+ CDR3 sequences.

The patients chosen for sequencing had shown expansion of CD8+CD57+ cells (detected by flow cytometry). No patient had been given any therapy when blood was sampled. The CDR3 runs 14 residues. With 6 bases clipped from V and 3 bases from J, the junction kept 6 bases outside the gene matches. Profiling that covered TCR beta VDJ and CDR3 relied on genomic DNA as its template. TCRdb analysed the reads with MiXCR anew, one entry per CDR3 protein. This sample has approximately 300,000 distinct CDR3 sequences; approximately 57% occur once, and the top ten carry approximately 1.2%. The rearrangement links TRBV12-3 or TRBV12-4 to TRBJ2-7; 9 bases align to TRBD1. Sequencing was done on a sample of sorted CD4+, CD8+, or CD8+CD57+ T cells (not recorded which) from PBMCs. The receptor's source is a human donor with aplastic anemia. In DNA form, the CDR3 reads TGTGCCAGCAGAGGACAGGGGATTATCTACGAGCAGTACTTC. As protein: CASRGQGIIYEQYF.